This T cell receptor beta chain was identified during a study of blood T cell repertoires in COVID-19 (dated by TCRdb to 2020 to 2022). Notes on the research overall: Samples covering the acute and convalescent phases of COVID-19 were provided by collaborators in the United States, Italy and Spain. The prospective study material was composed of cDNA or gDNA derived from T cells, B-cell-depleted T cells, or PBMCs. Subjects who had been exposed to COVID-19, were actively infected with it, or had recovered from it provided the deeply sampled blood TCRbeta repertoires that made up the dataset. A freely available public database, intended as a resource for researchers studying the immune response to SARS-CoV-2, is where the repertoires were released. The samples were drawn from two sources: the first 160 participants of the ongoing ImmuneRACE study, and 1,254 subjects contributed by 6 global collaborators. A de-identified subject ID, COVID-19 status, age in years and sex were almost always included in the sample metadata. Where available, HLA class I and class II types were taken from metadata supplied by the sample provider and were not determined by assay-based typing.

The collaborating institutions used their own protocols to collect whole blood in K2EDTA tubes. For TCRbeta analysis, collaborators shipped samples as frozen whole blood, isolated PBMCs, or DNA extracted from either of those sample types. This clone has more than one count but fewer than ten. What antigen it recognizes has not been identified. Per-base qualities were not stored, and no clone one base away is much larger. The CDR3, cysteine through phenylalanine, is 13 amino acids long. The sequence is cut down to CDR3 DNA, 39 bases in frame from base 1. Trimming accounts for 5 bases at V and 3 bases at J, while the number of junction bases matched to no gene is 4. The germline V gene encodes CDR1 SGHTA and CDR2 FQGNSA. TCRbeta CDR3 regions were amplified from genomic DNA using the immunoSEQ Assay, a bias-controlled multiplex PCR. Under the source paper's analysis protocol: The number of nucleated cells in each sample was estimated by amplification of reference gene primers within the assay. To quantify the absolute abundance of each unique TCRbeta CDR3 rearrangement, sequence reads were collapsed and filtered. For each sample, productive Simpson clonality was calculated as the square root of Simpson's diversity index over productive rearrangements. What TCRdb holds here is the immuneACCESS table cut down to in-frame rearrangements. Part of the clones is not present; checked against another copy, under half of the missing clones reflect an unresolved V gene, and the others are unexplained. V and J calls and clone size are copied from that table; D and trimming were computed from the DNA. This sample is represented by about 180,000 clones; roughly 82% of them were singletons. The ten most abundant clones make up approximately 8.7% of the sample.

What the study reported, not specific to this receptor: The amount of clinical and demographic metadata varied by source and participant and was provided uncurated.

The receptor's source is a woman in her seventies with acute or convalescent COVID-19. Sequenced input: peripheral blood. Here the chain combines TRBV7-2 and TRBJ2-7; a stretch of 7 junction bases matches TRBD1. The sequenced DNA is TGTGCCAGCAGCACCCGGGACAGCTACGAGCAGTACTTC. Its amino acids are CASSTRDSYEQYF.